The entry below describes one T cell receptor (beta chain). The antigen is unknown. This sample was taken from a study of cytomegalovirus exposure and HLA in healthy donors. V lost 7 bases and J 12 bases, leaving 25 bases between the germline ends. The CDR3 length is 15 residues. Per germline, CDR1 LNHDA and CDR2 SQIVND (reference sequence). General observations from the study: Per a prior analysis, the majority of TCR beta V segments were productive roughly 87% or roughly 30% of the time.

The PCR used 60 Vbeta and 13 Jbeta primers. Some clones are missing from TCRdb's copy, which holds only in-frame ones; the method was immunoSEQ multiplex PCR. The table records about 190,000 clones, around 73% of them present only once. The V gene is TRBV19, the J gene TRBJ2-1; TRBD2 is a possible D gene (6 bases). This clonotype was obtained from a woman under 40 in good health and CMV-seropositive. The specimen was PBMCs. The CDR3 coding sequence is TGTGCCAGTACTCGCGCTATCAGACGGGGAGGACGGCAGTTCTTC. Protein product: CASTRAIRRGGRQFF. Full variable domain (rest looked up from reference TRBV19 and TRBJ2-1): DGGITQSPKYLFRKEGQNVTLSCEQNLNHDAMYWYRQDPGQGLRLIYYSQIVNDFQKGDIAEGYSVSREKKESFPLTVTSAQKNPTAFYLCASTRAIRRGGRQFFGPGTRLTVL.